The next 7 T cell receptor beta chains were all read from a single sample in a study of blood T cells in healthy people across ages. The use of a sample-barcoded 5' primer and a J-beta primer mix characterized a second PCR of about 7 to 12 cycles. MiXCR, applied by TCRdb to the 5' RACE reads, yields one record per CDR3 protein. The sample records 630,000 or so distinct CDR3 sequences, about 30% being singletons. Sequenced input: blood. These receptors originate from a woman over 75 in good health.

This clonotype was counted once. The chain is built from TRBV5-1 and TRBJ1-2, with 7 nucleotides matching TRBD1. The CDR3 runs 14 residues. Per germline, CDR1 SGHRS and CDR2 YFSETQ. The V gene end was trimmed by 0 bases and the J gene end by 6 bases; junction bases not matched to a gene: 5. CDR3 in amino acids: CASSLVGGGNGYTF. The DNA for the CDR3 is TGCGCCAGCAGCTTGGTAGGGGGCGGGAATGGCTACACCTTC. Combining the CDR3 with reference TRBV5-1 and TRBJ1-2 gives the whole variable domain KAGVTQTPRYLIKTRGQQVTLSCSPISGHRSVSWYQQTPGQGLQFLFEYFSETQRNKGNFPGRFSGRQFSNSRSEMNVSTLELGDSALYLCASSLVGGGNGYTFGSGTRLTVV.

This clonotype was counted at least ten times. J is TRBJ2-7 and V is TRBV3-1, with D perhaps TRBD1 or TRBD2 (6 bases each). V was cut by 5 bases and J by 3 bases, with 17 bases left in between. Germline V gene lookup returns CDR1 LGHDT and CDR2 YNNKEL (reference sequence). This CDR3 is 15 amino acids long. The CDR3 DNA is TGTGCCAGCAGCTCGGGGCCGGGGGCCGTCTACGAGCAGTACTTC. It codes for CASSSGPGAVYEQYF.

This clonotype occurred once. Possible read error: a much larger clone is one base away. This rearrangement joins TRBV27 to TRBJ2-3, with D perhaps matching TRBD2 (6 bases). In germline, CDR1 is MNHEY, CDR2 SMNVEV (reference sequence). This CDR3 comprises 15 residues. The CDR3 protein is CASSPLARNTGTQYF. The CDR3 nucleotides are TGTGCCAGCAGTCCCCTAGCGCGGAACACAGGTACGCAGTATTTT.

This clonotype has at least ten counts. V and J are TRBV5-1 and TRBJ2-7; D unclear. V gave up 4 bases and J gave up 5 bases, with 16 bases separating them. The CDR3 is 14 residues long. Germline V lookup: CDR1 SGHRS, CDR2 YFSETQ. The CDR3 protein is CASSRDHPHDEQYF. In DNA, the CDR3 is TGCGCCAGCAGCCGAGACCATCCACACGACGAGCAGTACTTC. The full variable domain, in which reference TRBV5-1 and TRBJ2-7 provide the parts outside the CDR3, is KAGVTQTPRYLIKTRGQQVTLSCSPISGHRSVSWYQQTPGQGLQFLFEYFSETQRNKGNFPGRFSGRQFSNSRSEMNVSTLELGDSALYLCASSRDHPHDEQYFGPGTRLTVT.

This clonotype was seen more than once but under ten times. The chain recombines TRBV6-2 or TRBV6-3 with TRBJ1-5, with D possibly matching TRBD1 (5 bases). The V end was cut by 5 bases, the J end by 6 bases, with 14 bases between. In germline, CDR1 is MNHEY, CDR2 SVGEGT. This CDR3 region has 14 residues. Here the CDR3 DNA reads TGTGCCAGCAGTCATACCCGAGGGGTTCAGCCCCAGCATTTT. Translating gives CASSHTRGVQPQHF.

This clonotype was counted at least ten times. The genes are TRBV6-1 and TRBJ2-1; 10 bases line up with TRBD2. Germline values: CDR1 MNHNS, CDR2 SASEGT. V shed 2 bases and J 3 bases; nucleotides not matched to a gene: 1. The CDR3 has 15 amino acids. CDR3 sequence (DNA): TGTGCCAGCAGTGAAAAGCGGGGGGGCTACAATGAGCAGTTCTTC. Translation gives CASSEKRGGYNEQFF.

This clonotype was counted ten times or more. The chain uses TRBV7-2 and TRBJ2-1; TRBD2 aligns across 8 bases. J was trimmed by 2 bases and V by 6 bases; bases with no gene match: 9. The CDR3 runs 16 residues. The germline gives CDR1 SGHTA, CDR2 FQGNSA. The CDR3 DNA reads TGTGCCAGCAGACGTGATGGTAGCGGGGCCTACAATGAGCAGTTCTTC. Protein product: CASRRDGSGAYNEQFF.